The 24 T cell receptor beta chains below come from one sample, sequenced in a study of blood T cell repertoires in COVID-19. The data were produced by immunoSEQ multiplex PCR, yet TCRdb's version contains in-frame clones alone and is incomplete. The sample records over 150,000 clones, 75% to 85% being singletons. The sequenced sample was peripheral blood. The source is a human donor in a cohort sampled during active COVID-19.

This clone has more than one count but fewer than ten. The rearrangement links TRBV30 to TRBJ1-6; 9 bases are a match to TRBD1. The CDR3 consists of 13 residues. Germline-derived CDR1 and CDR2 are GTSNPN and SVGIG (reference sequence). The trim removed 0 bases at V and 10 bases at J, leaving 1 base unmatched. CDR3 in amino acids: CAWSVGQGSPLHF. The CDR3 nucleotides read TGTGCCTGGAGTGTGGGACAGGGCTCACCCCTCCACTTT.

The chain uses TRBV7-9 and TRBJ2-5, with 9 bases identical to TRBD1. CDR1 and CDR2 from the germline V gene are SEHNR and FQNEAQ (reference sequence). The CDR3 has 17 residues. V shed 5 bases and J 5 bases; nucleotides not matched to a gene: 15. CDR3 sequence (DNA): TGTGCCAGCAGCATAAGAAACAGGGGGCGCGACGGGGAGACCCAGTACTTC. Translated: CASSIRNRGRDGETQYF.

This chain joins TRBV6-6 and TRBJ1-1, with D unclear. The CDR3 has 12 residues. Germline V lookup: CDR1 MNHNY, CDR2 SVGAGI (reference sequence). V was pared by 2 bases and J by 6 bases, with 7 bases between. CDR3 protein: CASSYREPEAFF. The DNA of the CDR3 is TGTGCCAGCAGTTACAGGGAGCCTGAAGCTTTCTTT.

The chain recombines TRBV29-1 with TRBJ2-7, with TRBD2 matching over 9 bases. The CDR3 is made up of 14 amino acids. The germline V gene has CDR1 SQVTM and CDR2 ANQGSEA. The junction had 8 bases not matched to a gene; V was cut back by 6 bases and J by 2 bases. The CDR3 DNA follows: TGCAGCGTAGATCTAGCGGGAACCCCCTACGAGCAGTACTTC. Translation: CSVDLAGTPYEQYF.

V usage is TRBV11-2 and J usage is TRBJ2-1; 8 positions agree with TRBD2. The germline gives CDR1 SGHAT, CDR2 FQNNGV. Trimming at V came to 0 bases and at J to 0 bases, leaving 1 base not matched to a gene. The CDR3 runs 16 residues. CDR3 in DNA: TGTGCCAGCAGCTTAGATAGCGGGACCTCCTACAATGAGCAGTTCTTC. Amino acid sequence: CASSLDSGTSYNEQFF. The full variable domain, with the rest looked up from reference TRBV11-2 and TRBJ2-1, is EAGVAQSPRYKIIEKRQSVAFWCNPISGHATLYWYQQILGQGPKLLIQFQNNGVVDDSQLPKDRFSAERLKGVDSTLKIQPAKLEDSAVYLCASSLDSGTSYNEQFFGPGTRLTVL.

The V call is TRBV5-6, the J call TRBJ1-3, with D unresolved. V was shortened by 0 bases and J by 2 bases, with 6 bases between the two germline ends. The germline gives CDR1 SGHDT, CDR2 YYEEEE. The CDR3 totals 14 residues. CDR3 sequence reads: CASSLVAAGNTIYF. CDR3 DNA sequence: TGTGCCAGCAGCTTGGTGGCGGCTGGAAACACCATATATTTT.

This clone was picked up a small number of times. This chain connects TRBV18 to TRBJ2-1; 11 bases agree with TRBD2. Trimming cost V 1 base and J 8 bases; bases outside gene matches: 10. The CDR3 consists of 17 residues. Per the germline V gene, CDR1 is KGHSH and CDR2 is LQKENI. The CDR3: CASSPLSGRANHDEQFF. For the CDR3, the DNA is TGTGCCAGCTCACCACTTAGCGGGAGGGCCAATCACGATGAGCAGTTCTTC.

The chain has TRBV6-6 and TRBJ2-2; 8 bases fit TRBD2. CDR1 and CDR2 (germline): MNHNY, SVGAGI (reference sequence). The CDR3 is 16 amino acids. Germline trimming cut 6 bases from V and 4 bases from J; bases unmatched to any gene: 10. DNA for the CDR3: TGTGCCAGCAGCCTCAGCGGGAGTCTCCCCACCGGGGAGCTGTTTTTT. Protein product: CASSLSGSLPTGELFF.

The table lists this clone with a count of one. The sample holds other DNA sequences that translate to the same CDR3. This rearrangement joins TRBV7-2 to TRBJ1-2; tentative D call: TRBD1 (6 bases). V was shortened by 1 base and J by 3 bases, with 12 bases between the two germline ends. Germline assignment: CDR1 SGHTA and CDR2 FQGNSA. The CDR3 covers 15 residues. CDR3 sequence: CASSLVGRGDYGYTF. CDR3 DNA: TGTGCCAGCAGCTTAGTTGGGAGGGGGGACTATGGCTACACCTTC.

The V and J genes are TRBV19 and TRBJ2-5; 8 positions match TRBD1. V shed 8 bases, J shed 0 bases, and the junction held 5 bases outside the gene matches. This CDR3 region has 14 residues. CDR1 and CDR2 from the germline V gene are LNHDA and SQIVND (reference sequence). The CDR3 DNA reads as TGTGCCAGTGCCAGACAGGGGTACCAAGAGACCCAGTACTTC. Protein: CASARQGYQETQYF.

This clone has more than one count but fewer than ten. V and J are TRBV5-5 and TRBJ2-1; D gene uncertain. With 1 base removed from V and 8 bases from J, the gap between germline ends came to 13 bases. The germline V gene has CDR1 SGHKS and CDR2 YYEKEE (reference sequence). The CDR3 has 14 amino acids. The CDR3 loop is CASSLFTGVDEQFF. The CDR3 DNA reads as TGTGCCAGCAGCTTGTTCACGGGTGTCGATGAGCAGTTCTTC.

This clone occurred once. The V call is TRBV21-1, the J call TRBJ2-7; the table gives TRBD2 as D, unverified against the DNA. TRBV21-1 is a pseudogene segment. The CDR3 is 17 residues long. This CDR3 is CASSKVPTSGPSYEQYF. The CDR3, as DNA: TGTGCCAGCAGCAAAGTCCCCACTAGCGGGCCCTCCTACGAGCAGTACTTC.

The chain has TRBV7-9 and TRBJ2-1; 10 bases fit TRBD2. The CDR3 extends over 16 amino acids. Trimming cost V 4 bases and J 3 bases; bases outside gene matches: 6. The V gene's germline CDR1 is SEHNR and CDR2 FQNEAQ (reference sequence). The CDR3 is CASSSGLARLYNEQFF. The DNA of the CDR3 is TGTGCCAGCAGCTCGGGACTAGCGAGACTCTACAATGAGCAGTTCTTC. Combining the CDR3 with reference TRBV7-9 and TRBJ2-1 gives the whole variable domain DTGVSQNPRHKITKRGQNVTFRCDPISEHNRLYWYRQTLGQGPEFLTYFQNEAQLEKSRLLSDRFSAERPKGSFSTLEIQRTEQGDSAMYLCASSSGLARLYNEQFFGPGTRLTVL.

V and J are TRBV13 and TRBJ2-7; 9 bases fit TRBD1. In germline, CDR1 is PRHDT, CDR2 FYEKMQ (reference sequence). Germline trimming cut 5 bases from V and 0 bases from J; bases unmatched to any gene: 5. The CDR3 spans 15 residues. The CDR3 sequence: CASSAGQGGSYEQYF. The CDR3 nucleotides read TGTGCCAGCAGCGCGGGACAGGGCGGCTCCTACGAGCAGTACTTC.

The CDR3 loop reads CASSPTDRAPLEQYF. Here the CDR3 DNA reads TGTGCCAGCAGTCCGACCGACAGGGCCCCCCTGGAGCAGTACTTC. The V and J genes are TRBV27 and TRBJ2-7; 7 nucleotides match TRBD1. CDR3 length: 15 amino acids. V dropped 5 bases and J dropped 7; count of bases not matched to a gene: 14. Germline V lookup: CDR1 MNHEY, CDR2 SMNVEV (reference sequence).

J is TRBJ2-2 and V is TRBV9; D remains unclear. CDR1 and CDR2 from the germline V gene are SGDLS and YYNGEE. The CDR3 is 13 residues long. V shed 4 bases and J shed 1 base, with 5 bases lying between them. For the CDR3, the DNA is TGTGCCAGCAGCCCACAGAACACCGGGGAGCTGTTTTTT. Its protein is CASSPQNTGELFF.

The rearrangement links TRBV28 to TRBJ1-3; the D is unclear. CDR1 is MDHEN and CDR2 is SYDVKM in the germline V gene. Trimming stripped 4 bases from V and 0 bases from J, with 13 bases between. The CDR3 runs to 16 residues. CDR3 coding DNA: TGTGCCAGCAGTTCCCCCAGTTCGATCTCTGGAAACACCATATATTTT. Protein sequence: CASSSPSSISGNTIYF. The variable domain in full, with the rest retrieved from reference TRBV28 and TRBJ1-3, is DVKVTQSSRYLVKRTGEKVFLECVQDMDHENMFWYRQDPGLGLRLIYFSYDVKMKEKGDIPEGYSVSREKKERFSLILESASTNQTSMYLCASSSPSSISGNTIYFGEGSWLTVV.

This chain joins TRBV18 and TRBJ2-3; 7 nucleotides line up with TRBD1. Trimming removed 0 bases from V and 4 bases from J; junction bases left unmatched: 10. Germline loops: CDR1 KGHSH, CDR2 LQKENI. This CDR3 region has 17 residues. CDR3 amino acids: CASSPPGLQGLSDTQYF. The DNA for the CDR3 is TGTGCCAGCTCACCACCGGGTTTACAGGGGCTCTCAGATACGCAGTATTTT.

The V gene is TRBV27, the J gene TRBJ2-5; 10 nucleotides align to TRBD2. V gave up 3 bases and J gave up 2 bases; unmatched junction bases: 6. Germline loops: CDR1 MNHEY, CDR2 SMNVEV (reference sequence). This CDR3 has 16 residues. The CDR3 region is CASSFSLAGGQETQYF. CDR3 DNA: TGTGCCAGCAGTTTCTCGTTAGCGGGAGGACAAGAGACCCAGTACTTC.

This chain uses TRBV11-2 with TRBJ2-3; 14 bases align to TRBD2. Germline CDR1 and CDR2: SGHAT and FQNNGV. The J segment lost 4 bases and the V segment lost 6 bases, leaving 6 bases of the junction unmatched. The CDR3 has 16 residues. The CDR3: CASRTSGRARADTQYF. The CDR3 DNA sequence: TGTGCCAGCAGGACTAGCGGGAGGGCAAGGGCAGATACGCAGTATTTT. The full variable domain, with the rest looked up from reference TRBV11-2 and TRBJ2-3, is EAGVAQSPRYKIIEKRQSVAFWCNPISGHATLYWYQQILGQGPKLLIQFQNNGVVDDSQLPKDRFSAERLKGVDSTLKIQPAKLEDSAVYLCASRTSGRARADTQYFGPGTRLTVL.

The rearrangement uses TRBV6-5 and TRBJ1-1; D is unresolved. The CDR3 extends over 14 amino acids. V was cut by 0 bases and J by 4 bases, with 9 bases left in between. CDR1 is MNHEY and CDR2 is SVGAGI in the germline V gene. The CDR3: CASSYSITSTEAFF. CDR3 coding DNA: TGTGCCAGCAGTTACTCAATTACATCCACTGAAGCTTTCTTT.

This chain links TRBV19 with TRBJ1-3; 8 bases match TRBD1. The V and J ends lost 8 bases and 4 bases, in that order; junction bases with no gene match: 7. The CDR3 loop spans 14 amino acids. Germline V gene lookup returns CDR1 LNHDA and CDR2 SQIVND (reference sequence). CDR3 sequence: CASRFRGQGNTIYF. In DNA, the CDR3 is TGTGCCAGTCGATTCAGGGGGCAAGGAAACACCATATATTTT. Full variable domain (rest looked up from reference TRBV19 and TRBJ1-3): DGGITQSPKYLFRKEGQNVTLSCEQNLNHDAMYWYRQDPGQGLRLIYYSQIVNDFQKGDIAEGYSVSREKKESFPLTVTSAQKNPTAFYLCASRFRGQGNTIYFGEGSWLTVV.

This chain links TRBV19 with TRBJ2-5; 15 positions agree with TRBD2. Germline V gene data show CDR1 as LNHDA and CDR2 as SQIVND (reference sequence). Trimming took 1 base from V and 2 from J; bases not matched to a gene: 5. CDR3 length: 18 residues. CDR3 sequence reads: CASSIVGLAGGGQETQYF. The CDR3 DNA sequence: TGTGCCAGTAGTATAGTGGGACTAGCGGGAGGAGGACAAGAGACCCAGTACTTC. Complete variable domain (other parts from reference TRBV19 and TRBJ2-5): DGGITQSPKYLFRKEGQNVTLSCEQNLNHDAMYWYRQDPGQGLRLIYYSQIVNDFQKGDIAEGYSVSREKKESFPLTVTSAQKNPTAFYLCASSIVGLAGGGQETQYFGPGTRLLVL.

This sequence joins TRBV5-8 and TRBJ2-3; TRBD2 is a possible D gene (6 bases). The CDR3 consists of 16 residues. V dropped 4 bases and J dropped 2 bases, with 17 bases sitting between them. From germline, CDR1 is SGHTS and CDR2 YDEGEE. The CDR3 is CASSLWGVEYTDTQYF. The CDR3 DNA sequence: TGTGCCAGCAGCCTCTGGGGGGTCGAGTACACAGATACGCAGTATTTT.